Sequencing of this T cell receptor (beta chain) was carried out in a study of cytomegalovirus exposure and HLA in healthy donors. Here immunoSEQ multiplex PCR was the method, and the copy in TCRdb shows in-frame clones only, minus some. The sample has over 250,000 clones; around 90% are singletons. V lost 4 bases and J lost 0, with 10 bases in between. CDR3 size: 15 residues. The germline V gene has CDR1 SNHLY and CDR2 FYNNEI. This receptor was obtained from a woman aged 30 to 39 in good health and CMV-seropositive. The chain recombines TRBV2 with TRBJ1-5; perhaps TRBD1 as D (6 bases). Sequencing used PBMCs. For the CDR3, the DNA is TGTGCCAGCAGTGCTAGGGGGGATAGCAATCAGCCCCAGCATTTT. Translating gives CASSARGDSNQPQHF. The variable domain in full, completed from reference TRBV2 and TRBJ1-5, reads EPEVTQTPSHQVTQMGQEVILRCVPISNHLYFYWYRQILGQKVEFLVSFYNNEISEKSEIFDDQFSVERPDGSNFTLKIRSTKLEDSAMYFCASSARGDSNQPQHFGDGTRLSIL.